The 28 T cell receptor beta chains below come from one sample, sequenced in a study of blood T cell repertoires in COVID-19. Clones were sequenced by immunoSEQ multiplex PCR, and TCRdb holds only the in-frame ones, with some missing. The sample shows approximately 470,000 clones, 80% to 90% of them seen only once. The sequenced sample was peripheral blood. The source of these receptors is a human donor in a cohort sampled during active COVID-19.

The chain links TRBV7-2 to TRBJ2-2, with D unclear. The CDR3 loop spans 15 amino acids. Germline-derived CDR1 and CDR2 are SGHTA and FQGNSA. The ends were cut back, 4 bases at V and 5 bases at J, with 14 bases in the middle. The CDR3 nucleotides are TGTGCCAGCAGCTACGCAGAGCGCCGGACCGGGGAGCTGTTTTTT. Translated: CASSYAERRTGELFF.

The count of this clone is one. This chain joins TRBV11-2 and TRBJ2-1; 8 bases are shared with TRBD2. This CDR3 has 16 residues. Germline V gene data show CDR1 as SGHAT and CDR2 as FQNNGV. V dropped 1 base and J dropped 2; count of bases not matched to a gene: 4. The CDR3 loop reads CASSLGVLAAYNEQFF. The CDR3 nucleotides are TGTGCCAGCAGCTTAGGTGTACTAGCGGCCTACAATGAGCAGTTCTTC.

The rearrangement uses TRBV28 and TRBJ1-5, with TRBD1 matching 9 bases. With V trimmed by 6 bases and J by 6 bases, 9 bases remained unmatched. The germline V gene has CDR1 MDHEN and CDR2 SYDVKM. The CDR3 runs 15 residues. Here the CDR3 reads CASRPWDRVRQPQHF. CDR3 DNA sequence: TGTGCCAGCAGGCCGTGGGACAGGGTCCGTCAGCCCCAGCATTTT.

The V and J genes are TRBV15 and TRBJ2-7; 8 bases fit TRBD2. J gave up 3 bases and V 4 bases, and 5 bases lay outside the gene matches. The CDR3 is made up of 14 amino acids. CDR1 and CDR2 (germline): LNHNV, YYDKDF (reference sequence). The CDR3 is CATSNPAGDYEQYF. CDR3 bases: TGTGCCACCAGCAACCCAGCGGGAGACTACGAGCAGTACTTC.

In its sample, this clone was seen many times. This chain joins TRBV2 and TRBJ1-2, with 9 bases matching TRBD1. The CDR3 is made up of 14 amino acids. The J segment lost 8 bases and the V segment lost 5 bases, leaving 9 bases of the junction unmatched. Germline CDR1 reads SNHLY; CDR2 reads FYNNEI. The CDR3: CASSQGQGTEGYTF. CDR3 coding DNA: TGTGCCAGCAGTCAGGGACAGGGAACGGAAGGCTACACCTTC.

This chain links TRBV5-6 with TRBJ1-2; 11 bases line up with TRBD1. This CDR3 is 15 amino acids long. The V gene's germline CDR1 is SGHDT and CDR2 YYEEEE. Germline trimming cut 0 bases from V and 4 bases from J; bases unmatched to any gene: 2. CDR3 protein: CASSLVGQGGYGYTF. The CDR3 region has the DNA TGTGCCAGCAGCTTGGTGGGACAGGGGGGCTATGGCTACACCTTC.

This clone came up a few times. The chain couples TRBV19 to TRBJ1-1; D may be TRBD1 (6 bases). Between the trimmed V and J ends, which lost 8 bases and 3 bases, there was a span of 10 bases. The CDR3 extends over 12 amino acids. Germline lookup yields CDR1 LNHDA and CDR2 SQIVND (reference sequence). The CDR3 sequence: CASRQVYTEAFF. For the CDR3, the DNA is TGTGCCAGTCGACAGGTTTACACTGAAGCTTTCTTT.

The table lists this clone with a few counts. The chain uses TRBV2 and TRBJ2-7, with D uncertain. This CDR3 comprises 11 residues. Trimming shortened V by 7 bases and J by 6 bases, and 10 bases separated the two germline ends. CDR1 and CDR2 (germline): SNHLY, FYNNEI. The chain's CDR3 is CASKDRVEQYF. CDR3 bases: TGTGCCAGCAAAGATCGGGTCGAGCAGTACTTC.

The V call is TRBV3-1 (or the pseudogene TRBV3-2), the J call TRBJ2-5; 10 bases are shared with TRBD1. CDR1 is LGHDT and CDR2 is YNNKEL in the germline V gene (reference sequence). The CDR3 length is 15 residues. J was trimmed by 5 bases and V by 3 bases; bases with no gene match: 6. The CDR3 DNA sequence: TGTGCCAGCAGCCACACGACAGGGGGCGCCGAGACCCAGTACTTC. It translates to CASSHTTGGAETQYF.

For this clone: Distinct nucleotide sequences in the sample also encode this CDR3. This chain joins TRBV30 and TRBJ1-5, with D possibly matching TRBD1 (5 bases). Between the trimmed V and J ends, which lost 2 bases and 4 bases, there was a span of 9 bases. Germline V gene sequence: CDR1 GTSNPN, CDR2 SVGIG (reference sequence). The CDR3 spans 13 residues. The chain's CDR3 is CAWSTGGNQPQHF. The DNA for the CDR3 is TGTGCCTGGAGTACCGGGGGTAATCAGCCCCAGCATTTT.

The chain employs TRBV7-2 and TRBJ1-5; the D gene is possibly TRBD1 (5 bases). Germline-derived CDR1 and CDR2 are SGHTA and FQGNSA. The CDR3 has 15 amino acids. V was pared by 2 bases and J by 0 bases, with 8 bases between. The CDR3 DNA is TGTGCCAGCAGCTTAACAGGAGATAGCAATCAGCCCCAGCATTTT. Protein sequence: CASSLTGDSNQPQHF.

The chain links TRBV5-4 to TRBJ2-1; D is uncertain. The CDR3 has 15 residues. V lost 0 bases and J lost 7, with 14 bases in between. Looked up from germline, CDR1 is SGHNT and CDR2 is YYREEE (reference sequence). DNA of the CDR3: TGTGCCAGCAGCTTGGCCGTGGGCAAAGAGAATGAGCAGTTCTTC. The encoded protein is CASSLAVGKENEQFF.

The chain recombines TRBV5-1 with TRBJ1-2; D perhaps matches TRBD1 (6 bases). Per the germline V gene, CDR1 is SGHRS and CDR2 is YFSETQ. Trimming removed 0 bases from V and 4 bases from J, with 13 bases in between. The CDR3 runs 15 residues. This CDR3 reads CASSLGQDTPYGYTF. CDR3 DNA sequence: TGCGCCAGCAGCTTGGGACAGGATACCCCCTATGGCTACACCTTC.

CDR3: CASSFLAGAVLYNEQFF. The CDR3 nucleotides are TGCGCCAGCAGCTTCTTAGCGGGAGCTGTCCTATACAATGAGCAGTTCTTC. The chain joins TRBV5-1 to TRBJ2-1; TRBD2 agrees at 9 bases. The CDR3 sequence is 17 residues long. V lost 2 bases to trimming and J lost 4 bases; unmatched junction nucleotides: 10. In germline, CDR1 is SGHRS, CDR2 YFSETQ.

V usage is TRBV18 and J usage is TRBJ1-6; the match to TRBD1 covers 7 bases. The CDR3 has 16 residues. Germline V gives CDR1 KGHSH, CDR2 LQKENI. V shed 4 bases, J shed 5 bases, and the junction held 8 bases outside the gene matches. In DNA form, the CDR3 reads TGTGCCAGCTCACGACAACAGGGACAGCATAATTCACCCCTCCACTTT. This encodes CASSRQQGQHNSPLHF. Looking up the rest from reference TRBV18 and TRBJ1-6 gives the full variable domain: NAGVMQNPRHLVRRRGQEARLRCSPMKGHSHVYWYRQLPEEGLKFMVYLQKENIIDESGMPKERFSAEFPKEGPSILRIQQVVRGDSAAYFCASSRQQGQHNSPLHFGNGTRLTVT.

The gene calls are TRBV19 and TRBJ1-5; D is unresolved. Germline CDR1 is LNHDA and CDR2 is SQIVND (reference sequence). V was cut by 1 base and J by 8 bases, with 6 bases left in between. This CDR3 is 12 amino acids long. CDR3 amino acids: CASSIAVKPQHF. CDR3 nucleotides: TGTGCCAGTAGTATAGCAGTTAAGCCCCAGCATTTT.

The chain recombines TRBV19 with TRBJ1-6; tentatively, D is TRBD1 (6 bases). The CDR3 contains 14 residues. From germline, CDR1 is LNHDA and CDR2 SQIVND (reference sequence). Trimming shortened V by 5 bases and J by 8 bases, and 13 bases separated the two germline ends. The CDR3: CASSGGLGDSPLHF. CDR3 DNA: TGTGCCAGTAGTGGGGGCTTGGGGGATTCACCCCTCCACTTT.

This clone appeared a single time. The V gene is TRBV5-1, the J gene TRBJ2-5; 8 bases fit TRBD2. With 5 bases clipped from V and 6 bases from J, the junction kept 9 bases outside the gene matches. This CDR3 is 14 amino acids long. Germline V gene lookup returns CDR1 SGHRS and CDR2 YFSETQ. In nucleotides, the CDR3 is TGCGCCAGCAGTTATGGACTAGCCTCACAGACCCAGTACTTC. This gives the protein CASSYGLASQTQYF.

The chain couples TRBV29-1 to TRBJ1-5; 9 bases match TRBD1. Losses at the gene ends were 6 bases for V and 0 bases for J; bases not matched to a gene: 3. Germline V gives CDR1 SQVTM, CDR2 ANQGSEA. This CDR3 is 14 amino acids long. CDR3 in amino acids: CSVGTGYSNQPQHF. The CDR3, as DNA: TGCAGCGTCGGGACAGGGTATAGCAATCAGCCCCAGCATTTT.

J is TRBJ2-1 and V is TRBV2; 7 bases are a match to TRBD2. The CDR3 runs to 16 residues. Germline values: CDR1 SNHLY, CDR2 FYNNEI. Trimming removed 7 bases from V and 0 bases from J; junction bases left unmatched: 9. As DNA, the CDR3 is TGTGCCAGCAATCCAATTCTAGCGGACTCCTACAATGAGCAGTTCTTC. Protein: CASNPILADSYNEQFF. Variable domain in full (rest from reference TRBV2 and TRBJ2-1): EPEVTQTPSHQVTQMGQEVILRCVPISNHLYFYWYRQILGQKVEFLVSFYNNEISEKSEIFDDQFSVERPDGSNFTLKIRSTKLEDSAMYFCASNPILADSYNEQFFGPGTRLTVL.

The V call is TRBV5-1, the J call TRBJ2-7; 9 bases align to TRBD1. CDR1 is SGHRS and CDR2 is YFSETQ in the germline V gene. The CDR3 is made up of 14 amino acids. The V gene end was trimmed by 4 bases and the J gene end by 1 base; junction bases not matched to a gene: 3. CDR3 amino acids: CASSTGGSSYEQYF. In nucleotides, the CDR3 is TGCGCCAGCAGCACAGGGGGCTCTTCCTACGAGCAGTACTTC.

V gene TRBV30 combines with J gene TRBJ1-5, with D tentatively TRBD1 (6 bases). This CDR3 is built from 14 residues. Trimming cost V 5 bases and J 0 bases, with 11 bases left between them. The germline CDR1 and CDR2 sequences are GTSNPN and SVGIG (reference sequence). CDR3 protein: CAWGGHNSNQPQHF. The CDR3 bases are TGTGCCTGGGGGGGACATAATAGCAATCAGCCCCAGCATTTT.

V usage is TRBV10-2 and J usage is TRBJ1-3; D gene ambiguous. Germline V lookup: CDR1 WSHSY, CDR2 SAAADI. Trimming removed 3 bases at V and 0 bases at J, with 6 bases between. The CDR3 has 14 residues. The CDR3 here is CASSDYLSGNTIYF. The CDR3 coding sequence is TGCGCCAGCAGTGACTACCTCTCTGGAAACACCATATATTTT.

The chain employs TRBV30 and TRBJ2-2, with D maybe TRBD1 (5 bases). Trimming cost V 1 base and J 4 bases, with 16 bases left between them. Germline assignment: CDR1 GTSNPN and CDR2 SVGIG (reference sequence). This CDR3 region has 16 residues. The CDR3 region has the DNA TGTGCCTGGAGTGCCGACAGCTCCCCAGGCACCGGGGAGCTGTTTTTT. Its translation: CAWSADSSPGTGELFF.

The gene calls are TRBV9 and TRBJ1-4; the D gene is possibly TRBD1 (6 bases). The V gene lost 7 bases and the J gene lost 0 bases, with 13 bases spanning the gap. Per the germline V gene, CDR1 is SGDLS and CDR2 is YYNGEE. The CDR3 sequence is 15 residues long. The CDR3 reads CASGKQGATNEKLFF. DNA of the CDR3: TGTGCCAGCGGTAAACAGGGAGCAACTAATGAAAAACTGTTTTTT. The entire variable domain, with the rest obtained from reference TRBV9 and TRBJ1-4, is as follows: DSGVTQTPKHLITATGQRVTLRCSPRSGDLSVYWYQQSLDQGLQFLIQYYNGEERAKGNILERFSAQQFPDLHSELNLSSLELGDSALYFCASGKQGATNEKLFFGSGTQLSVL.

The CDR3 nucleotides are TGTGCCAGCAGCTTGACTAGTGACTACGAGCAGTACTTC. It yields the protein CASSLTSDYEQYF. The V gene is TRBV7-2, the J gene TRBJ2-7; D is possibly TRBD2 (6 bases). The CDR3 is 13 residues long. V was shortened by 3 bases and J by 3 bases, with 9 bases between the two germline ends. Germline assignment: CDR1 SGHTA and CDR2 FQGNSA.

Details on this clone: The identical CDR3 is also encoded by other nucleotide sequences in the sample. This chain uses TRBV4-2 with TRBJ1-1, with no clear D. The CDR3 consists of 14 residues. Deletions cut 0 bases from V and 1 base from J, with 6 bases between. Germline V gene sequence: CDR1 LGHNA, CDR2 YNFKEQ. The CDR3 loop is CASSQDGGNTEAFF. In DNA, the CDR3 is TGTGCCAGCAGCCAAGACGGAGGGAACACTGAAGCTTTCTTT.

In this sample, this clone turned up once. The chain joins TRBV3-1 (or the pseudogene TRBV3-2) to TRBJ2-7, with D hard to call. In germline, CDR1 is LGHDT, CDR2 YNNKEL (reference sequence). Trimming left V 1 base short and J 2 bases short, with 12 bases between. The CDR3 sequence is 15 residues long. The CDR3 loop is CASSQAAGSPYEQYF. The CDR3 coding sequence is TGTGCCAGCAGCCAAGCCGCCGGGTCTCCCTACGAGCAGTACTTC.